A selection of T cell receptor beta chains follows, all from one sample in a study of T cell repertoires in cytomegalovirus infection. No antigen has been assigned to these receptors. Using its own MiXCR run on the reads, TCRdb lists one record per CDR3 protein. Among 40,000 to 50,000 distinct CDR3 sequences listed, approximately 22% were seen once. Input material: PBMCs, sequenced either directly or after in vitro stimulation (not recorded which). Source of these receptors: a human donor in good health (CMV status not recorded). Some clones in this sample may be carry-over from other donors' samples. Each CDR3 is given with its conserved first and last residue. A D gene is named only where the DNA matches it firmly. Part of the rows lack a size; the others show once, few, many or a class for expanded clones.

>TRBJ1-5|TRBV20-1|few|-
CSAIRGPGDQPQHF
TGCAGTGCTATCAGAGGACCGGGTGATCAGCCCCAGCATTTT
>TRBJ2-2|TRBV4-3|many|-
CASSQEGGPPGELFF
TGCGCCAGCAGCCAAGAGGGGGGGCCCCCCGGGGAGCTGTTTTTT
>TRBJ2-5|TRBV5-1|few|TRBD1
CASSSGTGTETQYF
TGCGCCAGCAGCTCCGGGACAGGGACGGAGACCCAGTACTTC
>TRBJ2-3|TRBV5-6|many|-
CASSQRVSPPYDTQYF
TGTGCCAGCAGCCAACGGGTCTCCCCTCCATACGATACGCAGTATTTT
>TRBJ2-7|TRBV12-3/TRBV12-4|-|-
CATFFITYEQYF
TGTGCCACCTTTTTTATAACCTACGAGCAGTACTTC
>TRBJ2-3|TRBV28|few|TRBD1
CASRGQGPATDTQYF
TGTGCCAGCAGGGGACAGGGGCCAGCGACAGATACGCAGTATTTT
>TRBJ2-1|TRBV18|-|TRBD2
CASSPWTSGVNEQFF
TGTGCCAGCTCACCTTGGACTAGCGGGGTCAATGAGCAGTTCTTC
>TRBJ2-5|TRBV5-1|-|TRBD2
CASSLYSGRTQETQYF
TGCGCCAGCAGCTTGTATAGCGGGAGAACCCAAGAGACCCAGTACTTC
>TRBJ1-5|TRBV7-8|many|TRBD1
CASIPILWDRHNQPQHF
TGTGCCAGCATCCCTATCCTTTGGGACAGACACAATCAGCCCCAGCATTTT
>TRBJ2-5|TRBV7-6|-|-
CASSLDGGEETQYF
TGTGCCAGCAGCTTAGACGGCGGCGAAGAGACCCAGTACTTC
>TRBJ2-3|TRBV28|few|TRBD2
CASGRGDTDTQYF
TGTGCCAGCGGGCGGGGGGACACAGATACGCAGTATTTT
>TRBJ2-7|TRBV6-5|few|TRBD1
CATRTGGGYEQYF
TGTGCCACCAGGACAGGGGGTGGCTACGAGCAGTACTTC
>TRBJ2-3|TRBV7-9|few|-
CASSPPPTQYF
TGTGCCAGCAGCCCCCCCCCTACGCAGTATTTT
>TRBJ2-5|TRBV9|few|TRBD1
CASSLWTGGEETQYF
TGTGCCAGCAGCCTATGGACAGGCGGTGAAGAGACCCAGTACTTC
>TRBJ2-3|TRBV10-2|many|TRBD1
CASRLPRTGSTDTQYF
TGCGCCAGCAGGCTACCGAGGACAGGTAGCACAGATACGCAGTATTTT
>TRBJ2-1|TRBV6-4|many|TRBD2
CASSRLAGEEDEQFF
TGTGCCAGCAGTCGACTAGCGGGGGAGGAAGATGAGCAGTTCTTC
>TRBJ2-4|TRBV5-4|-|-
CASSSDSLAKNIQYF
TGTGCCAGCAGCTCTGACAGTCTAGCCAAAAACATTCAGTACTTC
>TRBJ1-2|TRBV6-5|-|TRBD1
CASSYSMQGAKGYGYTF
TGTGCCAGCAGTTACTCGATGCAGGGGGCAAAGGGCTATGGCTACACCTTC
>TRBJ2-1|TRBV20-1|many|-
CSATAPSNEQFF
TGCAGTGCCACGGCGCCCTCCAATGAGCAGTTCTTC
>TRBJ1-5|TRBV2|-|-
CASTGRNQPQHF
TGTGCCAGCACGGGGCGCAATCAGCCCCAGCATTTT
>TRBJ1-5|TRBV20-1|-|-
CSARTELQPQHF
TGCAGTGCTCGGACAGAACTTCAGCCCCAGCATTTT
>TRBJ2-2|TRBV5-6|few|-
CASSIPGQNTGELFF
TGTGCCAGCAGCATACCGGGACAGAACACCGGGGAGCTGTTTTTT
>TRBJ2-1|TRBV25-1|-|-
CASSSPGVRNEQFF
TGTGCCAGCAGTTCCCCAGGGGTCCGCAATGAGCAGTTCTTC
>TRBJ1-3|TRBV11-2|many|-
CASSPIFQTAYSGNTIYF
TGTGCCAGCAGTCCAATCTTCCAGACAGCCTACTCTGGAAACACCATATATTTT
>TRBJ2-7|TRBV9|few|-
CASSARDTLYEQYF
TGTGCCAGCAGCGCCCGGGACACTCTCTACGAGCAGTACTTC
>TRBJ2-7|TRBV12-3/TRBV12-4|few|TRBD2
CASSSPRGEEQYF
TGTGCCAGCAGCTCCCCGCGGGGGGAGGAGCAGTACTTC
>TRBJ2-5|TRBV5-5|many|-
CASSDARGETQYF
TGTGCCAGCAGCGATGCGAGGGGAGAGACCCAGTACTTC
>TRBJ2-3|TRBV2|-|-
CASSEGGRWRTDTQYF
TGTGCCAGCAGTGAAGGGGGCCGATGGCGTACAGATACGCAGTATTTT
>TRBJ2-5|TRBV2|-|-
CASRVGETQYF
TGTGCCAGCAGGGTTGGAGAGACCCAGTACTTC
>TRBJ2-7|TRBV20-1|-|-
CSARAGGYEQYF
TGCAGTGCTAGGGCCGGGGGCTACGAGCAGTACTTC
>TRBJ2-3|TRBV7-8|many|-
CASSPRTGQTSTDTQYF
TGTGCCAGCAGCCCCCGAACCGGACAGACGAGCACAGATACGCAGTATTTT
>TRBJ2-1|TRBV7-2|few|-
CASSLAGSSYNEQFF
TGTGCCAGCAGCTTAGCGGGGAGCTCCTACAATGAGCAGTTCTTC
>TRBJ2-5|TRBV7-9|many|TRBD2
CASRLTSAGLETQYF
TGTGCCAGCAGGCTGACTAGCGCCGGTTTGGAGACCCAGTACTTC
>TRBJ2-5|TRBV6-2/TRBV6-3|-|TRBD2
CASSHAASGRRRKTQYF
TGTGCCAGCAGTCACGCCGCTAGCGGGAGAAGAAGAAAGACCCAGTACTTC
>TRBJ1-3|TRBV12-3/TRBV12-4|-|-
CASSFGGLRQTSSGNTIYF
TGTGCCAGCAGTTTCGGCGGGTTGAGACAGACGAGTTCGGGAAACACCATATATTTT
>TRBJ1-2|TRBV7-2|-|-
CASSFLGANYGYTF
TGTGCCAGCAGCTTTTTGGGTGCCAACTATGGCTACACCTTC
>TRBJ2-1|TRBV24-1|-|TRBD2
CATSDSSGGPYNEQFF
TGTGCCACCAGTGATTCGTCGGGAGGGCCCTACAATGAGCAGTTCTTC
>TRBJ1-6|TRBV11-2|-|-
CASSLDPFVTPLHF
TGTGCCAGCAGCCTAGACCCCTTTGTTACACCCCTCCACTTT
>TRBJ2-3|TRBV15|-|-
CATSRAGRDTDTQYF
TGTGCCACCAGCAGGGCTGGCAGGGACACAGATACGCAGTATTTT
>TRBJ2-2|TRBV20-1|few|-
CSAREDTGELFF
TGCAGTGCTAGAGAGGACACCGGGGAGCTGTTTTTT